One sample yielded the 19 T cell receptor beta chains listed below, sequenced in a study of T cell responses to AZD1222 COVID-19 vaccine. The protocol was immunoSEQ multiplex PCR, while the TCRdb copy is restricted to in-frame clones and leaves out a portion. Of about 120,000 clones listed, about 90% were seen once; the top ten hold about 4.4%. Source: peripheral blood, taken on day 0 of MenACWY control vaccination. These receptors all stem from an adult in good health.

CDR3 loop: CASSPFTGDQPQHF. CDR3 DNA: TGTGCCAGCTCACCTTTCACAGGGGATCAGCCCCAGCATTTT. The chain combines TRBV18 with TRBJ1-5, with TRBD1 matching 7 bases. The J segment lost 5 bases and the V segment lost 3 bases, leaving 4 bases of the junction unmatched. The CDR3 is 14 residues long. Germline loops: CDR1 KGHSH, CDR2 LQKENI.

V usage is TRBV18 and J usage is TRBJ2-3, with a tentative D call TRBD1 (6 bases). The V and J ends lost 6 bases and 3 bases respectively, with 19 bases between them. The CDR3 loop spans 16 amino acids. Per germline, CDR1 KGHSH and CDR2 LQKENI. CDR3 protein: CASSPKQGIFTDTQYF. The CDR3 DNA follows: TGTGCCAGCTCCCCCAAACAGGGAATATTTACAGATACGCAGTATTTT.

The chain's CDR3 is CASSPNWGAGETQYF. In nucleotides, the CDR3 is TGTGCCAGCAGCCCCAACTGGGGGGCAGGAGAGACCCAGTACTTC. The chain uses TRBV7-6 and TRBJ2-5, with D perhaps given as TRBD1 or TRBD2 (6 bases each). Germline V gene sequence: CDR1 SGHVS, CDR2 FNYEAQ. The CDR3 consists of 15 residues. With 5 bases removed from V and 4 bases from J, the gap between germline ends came to 17 bases.

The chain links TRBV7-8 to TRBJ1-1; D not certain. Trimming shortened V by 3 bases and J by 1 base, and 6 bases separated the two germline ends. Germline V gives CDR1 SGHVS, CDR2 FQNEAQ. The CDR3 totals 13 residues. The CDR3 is CASSFQSNTEAFF. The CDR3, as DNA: TGTGCCAGCAGCTTCCAGTCGAACACTGAAGCTTTCTTT.

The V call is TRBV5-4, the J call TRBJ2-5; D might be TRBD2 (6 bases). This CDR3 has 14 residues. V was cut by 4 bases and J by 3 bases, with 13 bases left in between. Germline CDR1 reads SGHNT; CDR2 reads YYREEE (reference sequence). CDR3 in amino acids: CASSQGLPEETQYF. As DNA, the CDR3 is TGTGCCAGCAGCCAAGGACTACCGGAAGAGACCCAGTACTTC.

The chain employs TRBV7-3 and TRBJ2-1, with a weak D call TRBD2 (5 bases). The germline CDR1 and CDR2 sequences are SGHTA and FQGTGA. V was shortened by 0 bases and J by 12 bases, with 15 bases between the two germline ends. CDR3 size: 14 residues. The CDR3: CASSLTSEGVGQFF. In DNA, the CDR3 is TGTGCCAGCAGCTTAACGTCCGAGGGAGTCGGGCAGTTCTTC.

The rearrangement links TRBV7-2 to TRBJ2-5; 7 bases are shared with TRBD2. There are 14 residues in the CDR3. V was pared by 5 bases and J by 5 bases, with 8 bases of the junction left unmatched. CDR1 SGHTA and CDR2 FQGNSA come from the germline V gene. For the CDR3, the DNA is TGTGCCAGCAGCAAACGGACTAGACTGGAGACCCAGTACTTC. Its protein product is CASSKRTRLETQYF.

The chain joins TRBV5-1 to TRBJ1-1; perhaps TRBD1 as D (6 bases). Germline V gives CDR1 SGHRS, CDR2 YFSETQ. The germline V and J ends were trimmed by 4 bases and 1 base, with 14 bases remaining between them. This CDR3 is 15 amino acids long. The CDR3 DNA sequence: TGCGCCAGCAGCCTACCGACAGGTACGAACACTGAAGCTTTCTTT. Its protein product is CASSLPTGTNTEAFF.

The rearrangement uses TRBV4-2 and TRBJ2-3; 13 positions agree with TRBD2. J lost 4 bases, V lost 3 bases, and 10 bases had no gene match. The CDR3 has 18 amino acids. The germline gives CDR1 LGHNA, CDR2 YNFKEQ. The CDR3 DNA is TGTGCCAGCAGCCATGAAAAACTAGCGGGAGGGGGAGCAGATACGCAGTATTTT. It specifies CASSHEKLAGGGADTQYF.

CDR3 region: CASSPLGPGENSPLHF. Here the CDR3 DNA reads TGCGCCAGCAGCCCCCTCGGGCCTGGGGAAAATTCACCCCTCCACTTT. This rearrangement joins TRBV4-3 to TRBJ1-6; D not resolved. In germline, CDR1 is LGHNA, CDR2 YSLEER. V was trimmed by 4 bases and J by 7 bases, leaving 17 bases between them. This CDR3 has 16 residues.

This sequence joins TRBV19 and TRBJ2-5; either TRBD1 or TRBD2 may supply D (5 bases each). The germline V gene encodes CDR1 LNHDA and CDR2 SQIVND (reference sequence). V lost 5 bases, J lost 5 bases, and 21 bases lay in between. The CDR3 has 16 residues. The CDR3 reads CASSPSSGGGEETQYF. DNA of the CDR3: TGTGCCAGTAGTCCTTCTTCCGGTGGGGGAGAGGAGACCCAGTACTTC.

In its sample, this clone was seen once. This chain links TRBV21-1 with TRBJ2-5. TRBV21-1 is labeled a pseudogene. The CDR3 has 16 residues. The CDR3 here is CASSGPGPSVFETQYF. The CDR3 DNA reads TGTGCCAGCAGCGGACCGGGACCCTCCGTTTTTGAGACCCAGTACTTC.

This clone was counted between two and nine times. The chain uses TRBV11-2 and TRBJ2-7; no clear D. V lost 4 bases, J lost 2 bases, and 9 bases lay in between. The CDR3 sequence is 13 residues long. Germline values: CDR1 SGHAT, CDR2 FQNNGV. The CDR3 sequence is CASSSTWTYEQYV. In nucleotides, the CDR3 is TGTGCCAGCAGCTCGACCTGGACCTACGAGCAGTACGTC.

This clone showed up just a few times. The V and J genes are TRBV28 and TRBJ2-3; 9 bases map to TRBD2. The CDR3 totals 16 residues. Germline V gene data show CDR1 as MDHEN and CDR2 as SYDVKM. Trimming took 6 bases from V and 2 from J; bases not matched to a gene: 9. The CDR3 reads CASRPPGLALTDTQYF. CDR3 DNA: TGTGCCAGCAGACCCCCGGGACTAGCCCTCACAGATACGCAGTATTTT. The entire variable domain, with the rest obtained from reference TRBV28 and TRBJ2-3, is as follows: DVKVTQSSRYLVKRTGEKVFLECVQDMDHENMFWYRQDPGLGLRLIYFSYDVKMKEKGDIPEGYSVSREKKERFSLILESASTNQTSMYLCASRPPGLALTDTQYFGPGTRLTVL.

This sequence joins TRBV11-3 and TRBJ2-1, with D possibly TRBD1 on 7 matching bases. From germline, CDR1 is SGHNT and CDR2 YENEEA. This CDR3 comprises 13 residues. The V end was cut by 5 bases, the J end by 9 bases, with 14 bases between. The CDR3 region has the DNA TGTGCCAGCAGCACCAGACAGGGAGGTGAGCAGTTCTTC. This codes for CASSTRQGGEQFF.

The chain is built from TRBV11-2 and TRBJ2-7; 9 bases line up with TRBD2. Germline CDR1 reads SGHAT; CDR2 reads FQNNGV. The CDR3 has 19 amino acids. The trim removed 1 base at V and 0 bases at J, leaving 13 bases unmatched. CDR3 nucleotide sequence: TGTGCCAGCAGCTTAGGCTGGGTTCTTGGTAGCGGGAGCTCCTACGAGCAGTACTTC. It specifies CASSLGWVLGSGSSYEQYF. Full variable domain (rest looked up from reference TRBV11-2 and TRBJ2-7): EAGVAQSPRYKIIEKRQSVAFWCNPISGHATLYWYQQILGQGPKLLIQFQNNGVVDDSQLPKDRFSAERLKGVDSTLKIQPAKLEDSAVYLCASSLGWVLGSGSSYEQYFGPGTRLTVT.

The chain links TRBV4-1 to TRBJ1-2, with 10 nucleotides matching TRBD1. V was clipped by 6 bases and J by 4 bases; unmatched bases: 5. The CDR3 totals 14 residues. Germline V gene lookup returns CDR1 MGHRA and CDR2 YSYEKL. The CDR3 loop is CASRSGTGAYGYTF. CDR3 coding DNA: TGCGCCAGCAGGTCCGGGACAGGGGCCTATGGCTACACCTTC.

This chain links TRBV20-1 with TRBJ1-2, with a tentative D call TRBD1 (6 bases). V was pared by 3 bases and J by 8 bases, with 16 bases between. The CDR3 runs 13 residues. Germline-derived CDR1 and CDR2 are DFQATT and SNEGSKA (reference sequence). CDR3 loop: CSASGGAPGGYTF. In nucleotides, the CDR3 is TGCAGTGCTAGTGGGGGGGCGCCTGGAGGCTACACCTTC.

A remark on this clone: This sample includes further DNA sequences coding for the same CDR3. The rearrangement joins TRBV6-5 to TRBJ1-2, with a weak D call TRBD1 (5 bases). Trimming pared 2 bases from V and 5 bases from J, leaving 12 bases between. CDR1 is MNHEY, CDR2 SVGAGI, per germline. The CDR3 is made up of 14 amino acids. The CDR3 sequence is CASSYGAGPYGYTF. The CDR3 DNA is TGTGCCAGCAGTTACGGGGCAGGACCTTATGGCTACACCTTC.